The 9 T cell receptor beta chains below were found in one sample sequenced in a study of T-cell memory formation after mild COVID-19. TCRdb fed the 5' RACE reads into MiXCR, producing one record per CDR3 protein. The repertoire holds approximately 250,000 distinct CDR3 sequences, with 15% to 20% as singletons. The sample taken for sequencing was PBMCs or a T cell subset sorted from them (not recorded which). Receptor source: a man between 18 and 29 years old who had mild COVID-19 (a few samples of this study predate the infection). Cell type and time point are not known.

V is TRBV4-3 and J is TRBJ2-3, with 9 bases aligning to TRBD2. CDR1 and CDR2 from the germline V gene are LGHNA and YSLEER. The CDR3 sequence is 16 residues long. V was clipped by 8 bases and J by 1 base; unmatched bases: 10. This CDR3 reads CASRTRRGGGTDTQYF. DNA for the CDR3: TGCGCCAGCCGGACGAGGCGGGGGGGAGGCACAGATACGCAGTATTTT.

This clonotype has only a few counts. The V and J genes are TRBV5-6 and TRBJ1-1; D gene ambiguous. Trimming took 4 bases from V and 1 from J, leaving 14 bases between them. Germline V lookup: CDR1 SGHDT, CDR2 YYEEEE. This CDR3 region has 15 residues. The CDR3 is CASSTDLNPNTEAFF. The DNA for the CDR3 is TGTGCCAGCAGCACGGACCTAAATCCGAACACTGAAGCTTTCTTT.

The chain couples TRBV10-3 to TRBJ2-5; unclear D gene. The CDR3 loop spans 13 amino acids. V was clipped by 0 bases and J by 5 bases, with 7 bases between them. CDR1 and CDR2 (germline): ENHRY, SYGVKD. The CDR3 sequence: CAISESTLETQYF. CDR3 DNA sequence: TGTGCCATCAGTGAGTCGACTCTCGAGACCCAGTACTTC.

The chain recombines TRBV5-1 with TRBJ2-3; 9 nucleotides match TRBD2. Germline CDR1 and CDR2: SGHRS and YFSETQ. V lost 3 bases, J lost 4 bases, and 6 bases stayed unmatched. The CDR3 is 15 amino acids. As DNA, the CDR3 is TGCGCCAGCAGCTCTAGCGGGGAGGGCGCAGATACGCAGTATTTT. Translating gives CASSSSGEGADTQYF.

This clonotype has more than one count but fewer than ten. The J gene is TRBJ2-2, the V gene TRBV10-3; D gene uncertain. Germline CDR1 ENHRY, CDR2 SYGVKD. The CDR3 is 14 amino acids. V dropped 8 bases and J dropped 1 base, with 11 bases sitting between them. The CDR3, as DNA: TGTGCCATCCCGATCGCAGGGAACACCGGGGAGCTGTTTTTT. This encodes CAIPIAGNTGELFF.

A few counts support this clonotype. V usage is TRBV18 and J usage is TRBJ1-5; D gene unclear. The germline gives CDR1 KGHSH, CDR2 LQKENI. This CDR3 has 12 residues. V shed 3 bases and J shed 9 bases, with 9 bases lying between them. CDR3 coding DNA: TGTGCCAGCTCACCCGGTACCCGGCCCCAGCATTTT. Translation: CASSPGTRPQHF.

The J gene is TRBJ2-1, the V gene TRBV5-1; D not resolved. Trimming took off 1 base at V and 2 bases at J, with 7 bases between the two ends. The CDR3 consists of 14 residues. The germline CDR1 and CDR2 sequences are SGHRS and YFSETQ. The CDR3 is CASSLSPAYNEQFF. The CDR3 DNA follows: TGCGCCAGCAGCTTGTCTCCGGCCTACAATGAGCAGTTCTTC.

This clonotype showed up just a few times. The V and J genes are TRBV15 and TRBJ2-7; D may be TRBD2 (5 bases). V was clipped by 0 bases and J by 6 bases, with 15 bases between them. The CDR3 consists of 15 residues. From germline, CDR1 is LNHNV and CDR2 YYDKDF (reference sequence). The CDR3 sequence: CATSREYGRGREQYV. In nucleotides, the CDR3 is TGTGCCACCAGCAGAGAATACGGACGAGGGCGCGAGCAGTACGTC.

In its sample, this clonotype was seen a few times. Its ends do not fully match the called genes, so a read error is possible. V usage is TRBV7-9 and J usage is TRBJ2-3; 8 bases line up with TRBD2. The CDR3 length is 14 residues. Germline V gene lookup returns CDR1 SEHNR and CDR2 FQNEAQ (reference sequence). The CDR3 region is CASSIAGYTDTQYF. The CDR3 nucleotides are TGTGCCAGCAGCATAGCGGGGTACACAGATACGCAGTATTTT.